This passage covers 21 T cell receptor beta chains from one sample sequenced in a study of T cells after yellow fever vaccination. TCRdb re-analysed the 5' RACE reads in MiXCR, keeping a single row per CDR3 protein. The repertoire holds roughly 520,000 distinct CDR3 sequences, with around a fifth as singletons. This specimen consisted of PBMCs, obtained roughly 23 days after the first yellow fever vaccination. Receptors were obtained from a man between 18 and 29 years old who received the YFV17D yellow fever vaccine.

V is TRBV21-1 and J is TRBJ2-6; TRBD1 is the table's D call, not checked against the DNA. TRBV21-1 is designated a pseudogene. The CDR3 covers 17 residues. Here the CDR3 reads CASSTPTGFWGSDVLTF. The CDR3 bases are TGTGCCAGCAGCACACCGACAGGGTTCTGGGGGTCGGACGTCCTGACTTTC.

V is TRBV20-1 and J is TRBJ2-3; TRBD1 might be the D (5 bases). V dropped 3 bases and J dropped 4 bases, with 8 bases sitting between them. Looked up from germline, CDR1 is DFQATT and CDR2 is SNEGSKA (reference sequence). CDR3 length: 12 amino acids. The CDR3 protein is CSARIGADTQYF. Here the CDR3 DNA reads TGCAGTGCTAGGATAGGGGCAGATACGCAGTATTTT.

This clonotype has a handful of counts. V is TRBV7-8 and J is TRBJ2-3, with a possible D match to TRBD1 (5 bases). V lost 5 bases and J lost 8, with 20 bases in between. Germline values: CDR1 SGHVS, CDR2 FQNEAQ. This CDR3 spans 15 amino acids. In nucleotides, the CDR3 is TGTGCCAGCAGCCTCGTCCTAGGGGTGGAAGGTACGCAGTATTTT. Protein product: CASSLVLGVEGTQYF.

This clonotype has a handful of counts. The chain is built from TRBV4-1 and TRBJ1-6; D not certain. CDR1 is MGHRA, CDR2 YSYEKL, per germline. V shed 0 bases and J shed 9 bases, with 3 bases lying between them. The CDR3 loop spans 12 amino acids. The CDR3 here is CASSQDISPLHF. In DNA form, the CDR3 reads TGCGCCAGCAGCCAAGATATTTCACCCCTCCACTTT.

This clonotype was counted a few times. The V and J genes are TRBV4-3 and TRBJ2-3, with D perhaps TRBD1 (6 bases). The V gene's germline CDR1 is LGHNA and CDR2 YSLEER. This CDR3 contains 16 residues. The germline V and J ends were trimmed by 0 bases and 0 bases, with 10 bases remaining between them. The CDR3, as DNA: TGCGCCAGCAGCCAAGAAGGCAGGGGAAGCACAGATACGCAGTATTTT. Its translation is CASSQEGRGSTDTQYF.

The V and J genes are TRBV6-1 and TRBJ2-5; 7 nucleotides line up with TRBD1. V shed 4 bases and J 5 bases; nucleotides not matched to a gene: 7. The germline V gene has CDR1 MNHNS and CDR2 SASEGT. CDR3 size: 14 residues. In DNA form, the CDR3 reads TGTGCCAGCAGTGCCGCCGACAGGGTGGAGACCCAGTACTTC. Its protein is CASSAADRVETQYF.

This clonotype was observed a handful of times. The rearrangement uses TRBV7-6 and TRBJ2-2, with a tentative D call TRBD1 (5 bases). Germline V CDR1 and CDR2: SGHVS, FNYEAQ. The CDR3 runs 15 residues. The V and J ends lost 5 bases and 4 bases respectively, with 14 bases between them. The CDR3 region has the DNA TGTGCCAGCAGCACGACGACAGACCCCACCGGGGAGCTGTTTTTT. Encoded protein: CASSTTTDPTGELFF.

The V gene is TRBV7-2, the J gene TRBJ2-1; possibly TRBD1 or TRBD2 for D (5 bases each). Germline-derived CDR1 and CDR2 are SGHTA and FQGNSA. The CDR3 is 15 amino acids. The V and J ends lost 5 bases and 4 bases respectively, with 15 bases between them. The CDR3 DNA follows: TGTGCCAGCAGCAAAATCGGGGCCCCGTACAATGAGCAGTTCTTC. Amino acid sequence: CASSKIGAPYNEQFF.

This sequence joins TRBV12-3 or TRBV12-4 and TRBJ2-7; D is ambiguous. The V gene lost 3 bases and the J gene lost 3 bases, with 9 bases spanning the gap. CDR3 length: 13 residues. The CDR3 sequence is CASSFAAFYEQYF. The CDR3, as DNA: TGTGCCAGCAGTTTTGCCGCCTTCTACGAGCAGTACTTC.

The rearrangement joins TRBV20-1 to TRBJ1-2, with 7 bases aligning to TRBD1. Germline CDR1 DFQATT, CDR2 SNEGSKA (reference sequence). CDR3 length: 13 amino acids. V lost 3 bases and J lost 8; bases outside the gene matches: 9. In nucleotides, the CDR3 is TGCAGTGCTAGTGAGGGGGCGACTTACGGCTACACCTTC. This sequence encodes CSASEGATYGYTF.

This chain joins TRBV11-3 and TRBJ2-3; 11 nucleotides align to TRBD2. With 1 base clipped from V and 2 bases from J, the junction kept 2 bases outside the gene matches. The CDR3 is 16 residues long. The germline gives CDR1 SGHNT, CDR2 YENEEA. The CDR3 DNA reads TGTGCCAGCAGCTTAGGACTAGCGGGGATCACAGATACGCAGTATTTT. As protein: CASSLGLAGITDTQYF.

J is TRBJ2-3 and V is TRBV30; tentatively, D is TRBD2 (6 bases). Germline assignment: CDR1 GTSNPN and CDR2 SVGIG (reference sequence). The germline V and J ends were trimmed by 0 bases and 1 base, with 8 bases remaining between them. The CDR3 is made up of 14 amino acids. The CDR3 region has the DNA TGTGCCTGGAGTGTGGTAGCGGGCACAGATACGCAGTATTTT. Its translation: CAWSVVAGTDTQYF.

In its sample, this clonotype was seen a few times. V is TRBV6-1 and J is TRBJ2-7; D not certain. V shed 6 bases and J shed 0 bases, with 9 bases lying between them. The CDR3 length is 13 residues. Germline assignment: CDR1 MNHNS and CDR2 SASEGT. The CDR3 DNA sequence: TGTGCCAGCAGGAAGAGAAGCTCCTACGAGCAGTACGTC. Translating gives CASRKRSSYEQYV.

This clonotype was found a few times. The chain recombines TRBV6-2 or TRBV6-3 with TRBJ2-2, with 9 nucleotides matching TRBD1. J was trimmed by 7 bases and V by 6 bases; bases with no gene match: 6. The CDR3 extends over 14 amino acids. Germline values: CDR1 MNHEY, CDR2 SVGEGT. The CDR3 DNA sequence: TGTGCCAGCAGCCGACAGGGGGTTGACGGGGAGCTGTTTTTT. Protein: CASSRQGVDGELFF.

CDR3 loop: CASKGKGQSHNEQFF. The CDR3, as DNA: TGTGCCAGCAAAGGAAAGGGCCAGAGCCATAATGAGCAGTTCTTC. The chain is built from TRBV5-4 and TRBJ2-1; no clear D gene. Germline V gives CDR1 SGHNT, CDR2 YYREEE (reference sequence). The CDR3 extends over 15 amino acids. The V end was cut by 6 bases, the J end by 7 bases, with 20 bases between. The whole variable domain, filled in from reference TRBV5-4 and TRBJ2-1, reads ETGVTQSPTHLIKTRGQQVTLRCSSQSGHNTVSWYQQALGQGPQFIFQYYREEENGRGNFPPRFSGLQFPNYSSELNVNALELDDSALYLCASKGKGQSHNEQFFGPGTRLTVL.

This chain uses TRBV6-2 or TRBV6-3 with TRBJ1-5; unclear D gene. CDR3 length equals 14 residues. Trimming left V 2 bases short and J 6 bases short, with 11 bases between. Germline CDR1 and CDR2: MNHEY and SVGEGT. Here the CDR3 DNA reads TGTGCCAGCAGTTACAAGGGCTGGAGTCAGCCCCAGCATTTT. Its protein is CASSYKGWSQPQHF.

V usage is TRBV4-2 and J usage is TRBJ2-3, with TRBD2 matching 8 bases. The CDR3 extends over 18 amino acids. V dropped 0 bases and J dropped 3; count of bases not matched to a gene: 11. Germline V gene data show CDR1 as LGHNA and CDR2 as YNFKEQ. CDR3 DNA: TGTGCCAGCAGCCAAGATCGGTTTGCGGGGGGTAGGACAGATACGCAGTATTTT. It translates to CASSQDRFAGGRTDTQYF.

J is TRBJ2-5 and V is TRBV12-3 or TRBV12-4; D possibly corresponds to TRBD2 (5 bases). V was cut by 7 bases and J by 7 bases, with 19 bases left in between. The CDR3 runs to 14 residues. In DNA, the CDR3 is TGTGCCAGCAACTCAATCGGACTGACCGGGACCCAGTACTTC. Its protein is CASNSIGLTGTQYF.

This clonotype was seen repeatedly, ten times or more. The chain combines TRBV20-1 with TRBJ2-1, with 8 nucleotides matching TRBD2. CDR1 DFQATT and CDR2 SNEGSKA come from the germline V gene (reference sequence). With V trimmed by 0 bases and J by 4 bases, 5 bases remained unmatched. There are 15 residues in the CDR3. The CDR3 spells CSARDPRGGYNEQFF. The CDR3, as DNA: TGCAGTGCTAGAGATCCTCGCGGGGGGTACAATGAGCAGTTCTTC.

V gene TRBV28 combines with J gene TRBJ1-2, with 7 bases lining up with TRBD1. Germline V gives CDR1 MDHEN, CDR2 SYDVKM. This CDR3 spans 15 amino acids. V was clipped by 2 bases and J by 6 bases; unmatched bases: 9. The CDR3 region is CASSLSGQVYNGYTF. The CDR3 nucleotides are TGTGCCAGCAGTTTAAGCGGACAGGTCTATAATGGCTACACCTTC.

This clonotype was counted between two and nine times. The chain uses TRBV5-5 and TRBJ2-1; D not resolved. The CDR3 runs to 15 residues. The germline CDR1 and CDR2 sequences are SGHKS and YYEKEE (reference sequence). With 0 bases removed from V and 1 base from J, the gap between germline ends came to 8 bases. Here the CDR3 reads CASSLVNRSYNEQFF. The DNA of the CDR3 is TGTGCCAGCAGCTTGGTAAACAGATCCTACAATGAGCAGTTCTTC.